Shown below are 21 T cell receptor beta chains from a single sample sequenced in a study of T cells after yellow fever vaccination. TCRdb ran MiXCR on the 5' RACE reads and lists one entry per CDR3 protein. In the table there are about 320,000 distinct CDR3 sequences, roughly 4.3% of which are singletons. The sequences come from PBMCs, collected 15 days after the yellow fever booster vaccination. The receptors were sampled from a man aged 18 to 29 who received the YFV17D yellow fever vaccine.

The CDR3 DNA reads TGTGCCAGCAGGGACGACAGGGTTGGCTACAATGAGCAGTTCTTC. It encodes CASRDDRVGYNEQFF. This chain links TRBV6-2 or TRBV6-3 with TRBJ2-1, with 7 positions matching TRBD1. CDR1 is MNHEY, CDR2 SVGEGT, per germline. The J segment lost 3 bases and the V segment lost 6 bases, leaving 8 bases of the junction unmatched. The CDR3 is 15 amino acids.

This clonotype was counted ten times or more. This chain links TRBV24-1 with TRBJ2-3; no definite D call. Germline V gene lookup returns CDR1 KGHDR and CDR2 SFDVKD. The V end was cut by 0 bases, the J end by 6 bases, with 12 bases between. The CDR3 has 15 residues. CDR3 protein: CATSDLVADGDTQYF. The CDR3 DNA sequence: TGTGCCACCAGTGATTTGGTGGCCGACGGGGATACGCAGTATTTT.

This clonotype was seen many times. This chain connects TRBV5-1 to TRBJ2-1; no definite D call. The ends were cut back, 1 base at V and 6 bases at J, with 8 bases in the middle. Germline V gene sequence: CDR1 SGHRS, CDR2 YFSETQ. The CDR3 sequence is 13 residues long. The CDR3 sequence: CASSLTPANEQFF. The CDR3 bases are TGCGCCAGCAGCTTGACGCCAGCCAATGAGCAGTTCTTC. Looking up the rest from reference TRBV5-1 and TRBJ2-1 gives the full variable domain: KAGVTQTPRYLIKTRGQQVTLSCSPISGHRSVSWYQQTPGQGLQFLFEYFSETQRNKGNFPGRFSGRQFSNSRSEMNVSTLELGDSALYLCASSLTPANEQFFGPGTRLTVL.

This clonotype was picked up a small number of times. The V call is TRBV20-1, the J call TRBJ2-5; 9 bases match TRBD2. CDR1 is DFQATT, CDR2 SNEGSKA, per germline (reference sequence). This CDR3 has 16 amino acids. Trimming removed 3 bases from V and 1 base from J; junction bases left unmatched: 9. CDR3 coding DNA: TGCAGTGCTAGTGCCTTAGCGGGGGATATCCAAGAGACCCAGTACTTC. Amino acid sequence: CSASALAGDIQETQYF.

This clonotype has at least ten counts. This chain's CDR3 is CASSLGQTPGELFF. The CDR3 nucleotides read TGCGCCAGCAGCTTGGGCCAAACCCCCGGGGAGCTGTTTTTT. This chain links TRBV5-1 with TRBJ2-2; unclear D gene. The V end lost 0 bases, the J end lost 6 bases, and 9 bases lay between the germline ends. Germline V gene sequence: CDR1 SGHRS, CDR2 YFSETQ. The CDR3 totals 14 residues.

This clonotype was observed at least ten times. CDR3 residues: CASSFDGTDTQYF. The CDR3 nucleotides read TGTGCCAGCAGCTTTGACGGCACAGATACGCAGTATTTT. This chain uses TRBV7-9 with TRBJ2-3; no reliable D call. The CDR3 consists of 13 residues. The ends were cut back, 3 bases at V and 1 base at J, with 5 bases in the middle. Germline-derived CDR1 and CDR2 are SEHNR and FQNEAQ (reference sequence).

This clonotype came up many times. The V call is TRBV2, the J call TRBJ1-1; unclear D gene. The CDR3 consists of 13 residues. V lost 8 bases to trimming and J lost 1 base, with 11 bases between them. The V gene's germline CDR1 is SNHLY and CDR2 FYNNEI. CDR3 in amino acids: CASEGIPNTEAFF. In DNA, the CDR3 is TGTGCCAGCGAGGGTATCCCGAACACTGAAGCTTTCTTT. Combining the CDR3 with reference TRBV2 and TRBJ1-1 gives the whole variable domain EPEVTQTPSHQVTQMGQEVILRCVPISNHLYFYWYRQILGQKVEFLVSFYNNEISEKSEIFDDQFSVERPDGSNFTLKIRSTKLEDSAMYFCASEGIPNTEAFFGQGTRLTVV.

This sequence joins TRBV5-1 and TRBJ1-4, with 8 bases fitting TRBD1. The V gene end was trimmed by 2 bases and the J gene end by 5 bases; junction bases not matched to a gene: 8. Germline V gene sequence: CDR1 SGHRS, CDR2 YFSETQ. The CDR3 extends over 16 amino acids. The CDR3 loop reads CASSFGQGRANEKLFF. The CDR3 DNA follows: TGCGCCAGCAGCTTCGGACAGGGAAGGGCAAATGAAAAACTGTTTTTT.

This clonotype was picked up many times. V usage is TRBV11-2 and J usage is TRBJ2-3; TRBD2 matches 12 bases. V lost 5 bases and J lost 1; bases outside the gene matches: 10. The CDR3 length is 18 residues. Germline V gene data show CDR1 as SGHAT and CDR2 as FQNNGV. The CDR3 DNA reads as TGTGCCAGCAGCGCCGCTAGCGGGGGGGGCTTGGGCACAGATACGCAGTATTTT. Translation gives CASSAASGGGLGTDTQYF.

This chain joins TRBV7-6 and TRBJ2-5; weak D call: TRBD1 (6 bases). Deletions cut 3 bases from V and 5 bases from J, with 22 bases between. Germline CDR1 is SGHVS and CDR2 is FNYEAQ. The CDR3 spans 17 residues. The CDR3 protein is CASSFAGRGYSVETQYF. The CDR3 region has the DNA TGTGCCAGCAGCTTCGCTGGCAGGGGATATAGTGTGGAGACCCAGTACTTC. Filled out from reference TRBV7-6 and TRBJ2-5, the complete variable domain reads GAGVSQSPRYKVTKRGQDVALRCDPISGHVSLYWYRQALGQGPEFLTYFNYEAQQDKSGLPNDRFSAERPEGSISTLTIQRTEQRDSAMYRCASSFAGRGYSVETQYFGPGTRLLVL.

This clonotype was recorded at least ten times. This chain uses TRBV29-1 with TRBJ2-3; D is unresolved. Trimming pared 7 bases from V and 2 bases from J, leaving 19 bases between. The CDR3 runs 15 residues. Germline V lookup: CDR1 SQVTM, CDR2 ANQGSEA. In DNA form, the CDR3 reads TGCAGCGCCCGCGAGTCGACTCATCCCACAGATACGCAGTATTTT. Its translation: CSARESTHPTDTQYF.

This clonotype was seen many times. The rearrangement joins TRBV6-5 to TRBJ1-1; weak D call: TRBD1 (5 bases). V lost 5 bases, J lost 4 bases, and 11 bases lay in between. This CDR3 spans 13 amino acids. Germline loops: CDR1 MNHEY, CDR2 SVGAGI. The CDR3 DNA reads TGTGCCAGCAGTCCCCCGGGGGGCACTGAAGCTTTCTTT. Translating gives CASSPPGGTEAFF.

There are many counts of this clonotype. The gene calls are TRBV6-6 and TRBJ2-7; D perhaps matches TRBD2 (6 bases). Trimming took off 7 bases at V and 1 base at J, with 14 bases between the two ends. Germline V gene lookup returns CDR1 MNHNY and CDR2 SVGAGI (reference sequence). The CDR3 totals 14 residues. The CDR3 spells CASKTTGLSYEQYF. For the CDR3, the DNA is TGTGCCAGCAAGACGACGGGACTTTCCTACGAGCAGTACTTC.

This clonotype has a handful of counts. This chain connects TRBV4-1 to TRBJ1-2; tentatively, D is TRBD1 (5 bases). V dropped 4 bases and J dropped 2 bases, with 17 bases sitting between them. CDR3 length: 16 residues. Germline CDR1 reads MGHRA; CDR2 reads YSYEKL. CDR3 bases: TGCGCCAGCAGCCTGGGCCCCAGGGCCGCGAACTATGGCTACACCTTC. Translating it yields CASSLGPRAANYGYTF.

This clonotype appeared many times. The CDR3 reads CAWSVAGTHYYNEQFF. Written as DNA, the CDR3 is TGTGCCTGGAGTGTAGCTGGGACTCACTACTACAATGAGCAGTTCTTC. This chain uses TRBV30 with TRBJ2-1; D is possibly TRBD2 (6 bases). Germline CDR1 reads GTSNPN; CDR2 reads SVGIG (reference sequence). The CDR3 runs to 16 residues. Trimming cost V 0 bases and J 3 bases, with 15 bases left between them.

This clonotype was observed a handful of times. The rearrangement links TRBV27 to TRBJ1-6, with D possibly TRBD1 on 5 matching bases. In germline, CDR1 is MNHEY, CDR2 SMNVEV (reference sequence). V was trimmed by 1 base and J by 6 bases, leaving 13 bases between them. The CDR3 is 16 amino acids. DNA for the CDR3: TGTGCCAGCAGTTTATATAGTGCAGGGCCTAATTCACCCCTCCACTTT. This encodes CASSLYSAGPNSPLHF.

This clonotype was recorded at least ten times. CDR3 in DNA: TGCAGTGCTGAACAGGGGCTTACCTATGGCTACACCTTC. Its protein is CSAEQGLTYGYTF. This rearrangement joins TRBV20-1 to TRBJ1-2; 7 positions match TRBD1. V was clipped by 5 bases and J by 4 bases; unmatched bases: 7. Germline V CDR1 and CDR2: DFQATT, SNEGSKA (reference sequence). The CDR3 is 13 residues long.

There are many counts of this clonotype. The chain couples TRBV29-1 to TRBJ2-1, with D tentatively TRBD1 (5 bases). CDR1 is SQVTM and CDR2 is ANQGSEA in the germline V gene. The CDR3 runs to 11 residues. The CDR3 DNA is TGCACAGGGATTATGTACAATGAGCAGTTCTTC. It is translated as CTGIMYNEQFF.

This clonotype turned up a few times. The chain couples TRBV7-3 to TRBJ2-2; 7 nucleotides align to TRBD1. The CDR3 runs to 15 residues. The junction had 8 bases not matched to a gene; V was cut back by 8 bases and J by 2 bases. Germline loops: CDR1 SGHTA, CDR2 FQGTGA. As DNA, the CDR3 is TGTGCCAGCGGGCCGGGACAGATAAACACCGGGGAGCTGTTTTTT. As protein: CASGPGQINTGELFF. Full variable domain (missing parts from reference TRBV7-3 and TRBJ2-2): GAGVSQTPSNKVTEKGKYVELRCDPISGHTALYWYRQSLGQGPEFLIYFQGTGAADDSGLPNDRFFAVRPEGSVSTLKIQRTERGDSAVYLCASGPGQINTGELFFGEGSRLTVL.

This clonotype was seen only a few times. This chain joins TRBV5-1 and TRBJ2-3; D unresolved. V was clipped by 1 base and J by 2 bases, with 11 bases between them. This CDR3 comprises 15 residues. In germline, CDR1 is SGHRS, CDR2 YFSETQ. CDR3 sequence reads: CASSLLDPTTDTQYF. The CDR3, as DNA: TGCGCCAGCAGCTTGTTGGATCCCACCACAGATACGCAGTATTTT.

At least ten counts were recorded for this clonotype. The chain combines TRBV5-1 with TRBJ2-1, with TRBD1 matching 7 bases. The CDR3 spans 12 residues. Trimming took 4 bases from V and 12 from J; bases not matched to a gene: 7. Per germline, CDR1 SGHRS and CDR2 YFSETQ. The CDR3: CASSVTGTAQFF. The CDR3 region has the DNA TGCGCCAGCAGCGTTACCGGGACAGCGCAGTTCTTC.